Sequencing of this T cell receptor (beta chain) was carried out in a study of technical replicates of blood from several donors. Trimming cost V 4 bases and J 1 base; bases outside gene matches: 0. The CDR3 is made up of 13 amino acids. Germline loops: CDR1 SNHLY, CDR2 FYNNEI. Sequenced by immunoSEQ multiplex PCR; TCRdb stores in-frame clones only, minus some. The profile covers about 84,000 clones, with roughly 98% appearing a single time and 0.15% taken by the ten largest. The sequenced sample was T cells isolated from PBMCs. The genes are TRBV2 and TRBJ2-5, with 7 bases that match TRBD2. The TCR sequence derives from a human donor in good health. The CDR3 DNA is TGTGCCAGCAGTGGGGGGGGCCAAGAGACCCAGTACTTC. This gives the protein CASSGGGQETQYF.